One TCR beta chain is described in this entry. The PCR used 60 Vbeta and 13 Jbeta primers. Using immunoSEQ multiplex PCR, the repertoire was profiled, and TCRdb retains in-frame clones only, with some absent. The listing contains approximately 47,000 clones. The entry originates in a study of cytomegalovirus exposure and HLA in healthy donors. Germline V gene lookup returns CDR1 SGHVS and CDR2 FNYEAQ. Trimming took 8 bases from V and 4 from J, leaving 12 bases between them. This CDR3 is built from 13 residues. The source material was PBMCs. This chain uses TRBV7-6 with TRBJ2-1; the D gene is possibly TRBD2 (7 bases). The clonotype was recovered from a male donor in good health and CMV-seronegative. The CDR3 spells CASEGGPYNEQFF. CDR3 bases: TGTGCCAGCGAGGGGGGGCCTTACAATGAGCAGTTCTTC.